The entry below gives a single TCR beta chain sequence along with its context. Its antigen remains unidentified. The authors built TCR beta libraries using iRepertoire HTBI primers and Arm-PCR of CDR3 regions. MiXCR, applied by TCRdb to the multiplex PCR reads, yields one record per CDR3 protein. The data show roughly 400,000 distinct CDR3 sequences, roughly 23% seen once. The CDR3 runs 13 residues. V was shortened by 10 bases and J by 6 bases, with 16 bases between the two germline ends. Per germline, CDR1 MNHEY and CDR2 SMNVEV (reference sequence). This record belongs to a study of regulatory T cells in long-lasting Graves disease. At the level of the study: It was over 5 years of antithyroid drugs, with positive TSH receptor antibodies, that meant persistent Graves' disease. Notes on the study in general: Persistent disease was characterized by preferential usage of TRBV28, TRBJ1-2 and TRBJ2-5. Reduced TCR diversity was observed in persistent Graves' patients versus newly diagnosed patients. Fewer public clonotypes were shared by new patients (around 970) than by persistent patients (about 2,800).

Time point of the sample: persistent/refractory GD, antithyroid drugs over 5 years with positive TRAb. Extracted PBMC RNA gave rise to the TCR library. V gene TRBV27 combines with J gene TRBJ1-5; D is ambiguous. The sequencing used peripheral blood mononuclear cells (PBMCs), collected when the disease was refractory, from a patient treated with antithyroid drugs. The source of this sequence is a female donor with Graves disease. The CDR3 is CATQNGLGQPQHF. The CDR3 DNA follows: TGTGCCACCCAGAACGGGCTGGGTCAGCCCCAGCATTTT.